Each of the 20 T cell receptor beta chains below was sequenced from the same sample in a study of cytomegalovirus exposure and HLA in healthy donors. Primers for the PCR totalled 60 Vbeta and 13 Jbeta. Some clones are missing from TCRdb's copy, which holds only in-frame ones; the method was immunoSEQ multiplex PCR. The sample shows approximately 150,000 clones, about 75% of them seen only once. What was sequenced was PBMCs. Receptor source: a female donor in good health and CMV-seronegative.

This clone was detected once. The chain is built from TRBV6-6 and TRBJ1-1; D is perhaps TRBD1 (5 bases). The CDR3 extends over 15 amino acids. V dropped 4 bases and J dropped 2 bases, with 14 bases sitting between them. Germline V gene lookup returns CDR1 MNHNY and CDR2 SVGAGI (reference sequence). The CDR3, as DNA: TGTGCCAGCAGTTCTGAGACAGAGGCTAACACTGAAGCTTTCTTT. It encodes CASSSETEANTEAFF.

This clone has only a few counts. The chain recombines TRBV6-4 with TRBJ2-1, with 10 bases aligning to TRBD2. V shed 4 bases, J shed 6 bases, and the junction held 6 bases outside the gene matches. CDR3 length: 15 amino acids. The germline CDR1 and CDR2 sequences are MRHNA and SNTAGT. The chain's CDR3 is CASSGSGGAGNEQFF. CDR3 coding DNA: TGTGCCAGCAGTGGAAGCGGGGGGGCGGGCAATGAGCAGTTCTTC.

The J gene is TRBJ1-1, the V gene TRBV28; the D gene is possibly TRBD1 (6 bases). The germline V and J ends were trimmed by 7 bases and 4 bases, with 16 bases remaining between them. Germline-derived CDR1 and CDR2 are MDHEN and SYDVKM. The CDR3 contains 14 residues. CDR3 nucleotide sequence: TGTGCCAGCAACCCGGGAGGGGGATTCACTGAAGCTTTCTTT. Its protein product is CASNPGGGFTEAFF.

The chain carries TRBV27 and TRBJ2-7; tentative D call: TRBD2 (6 bases). The V gene lost 7 bases and the J gene lost 0 bases, with 16 bases spanning the gap. The CDR3 loop spans 15 amino acids. Germline values: CDR1 MNHEY, CDR2 SMNVEV (reference sequence). CDR3 in amino acids: CASTSGVGSSYEQYF. The CDR3 nucleotides read TGTGCCAGCACTTCGGGGGTTGGCAGCTCCTACGAGCAGTACTTC.

CDR3 nucleotide sequence: TGCGCCAGCAGCCTCCAATCCACAGGCCGGGAGACCCAGTACTTC. It yields the protein CASSLQSTGRETQYF. The chain combines TRBV4-3 with TRBJ2-5, with D tentatively TRBD1 (5 bases). Germline CDR1 reads LGHNA; CDR2 reads YSLEER. V was cut by 4 bases and J by 5 bases, with 17 bases left in between. The CDR3 extends over 15 amino acids.

The CDR3, as DNA: TGTGCCAGTAGTTTCAGTCGGGACGGGGGGTCACCCCTCCACTTT. It encodes CASSFSRDGGSPLHF. V usage is TRBV19 and J usage is TRBJ1-6, with D possibly being TRBD1 (5 bases). The V end lost 5 bases, the J end lost 10 bases, and 18 bases lay between the germline ends. From germline, CDR1 is LNHDA and CDR2 SQIVND (reference sequence). The CDR3 is made up of 15 amino acids.

J is TRBJ2-1 and V is TRBV4-3; TRBD2 matches at 9 bases. Germline values: CDR1 LGHNA, CDR2 YSLEER. The V gene end was trimmed by 0 bases and the J gene end by 7 bases; junction bases not matched to a gene: 4. The CDR3 has 15 amino acids. The CDR3 nucleotides read TGCGCCAGCAGCCAAGAGGCGGGGGGGCCGAATGAGCAGTTCTTC. This translates into CASSQEAGGPNEQFF.

The chain combines TRBV25-1 with TRBJ1-2; TRBD1 matches 7 bases. The CDR3 totals 13 residues. Germline lookup yields CDR1 MGHDK and CDR2 SYGVNS. V lost 6 bases, J lost 2 bases, and 3 bases stayed unmatched. The CDR3 DNA sequence: TGTGCCAGCAGCGCCAGGGGGAACTATGGCTACACCTTC. Protein product: CASSARGNYGYTF.

V usage is TRBV6-5 and J usage is TRBJ1-3; D is undetermined. V lost 2 bases, J lost 0 bases, and 5 bases lay in between. The CDR3 length is 14 residues. Germline V gene sequence: CDR1 MNHEY, CDR2 SVGAGI. CDR3 in amino acids: CASSYGPSGNTIYF. CDR3 in DNA: TGTGCCAGCAGTTACGGGCCCTCTGGAAACACCATATATTTT.

In DNA, the CDR3 is TGTGCCTGGAGTTACCGACCGACCGAGGGCGAGCAGTACTTC. Protein sequence: CAWSYRPTEGEQYF. The chain employs TRBV30 and TRBJ2-7; perhaps TRBD2 as D (5 bases). V was clipped by 2 bases and J by 6 bases, with 17 bases between them. CDR1 and CDR2 from the germline V gene are GTSNPN and SVGIG (reference sequence). The CDR3 has 14 residues.

The chain has TRBV7-9 and TRBJ2-5; TRBD2 agrees at 9 bases. The J call may be faulty, since TRBJ2-7 better matches the DNA end. Germline V gives CDR1 SEHNR, CDR2 FQNEAQ (reference sequence). The CDR3 runs 17 residues. The CDR3 region is CASSLMSGREGSYEQYF. Written as DNA, the CDR3 is TGTGCCAGCAGCTTAATGTCCGGGCGGGAGGGCTCCTACGAGCAGTACTTC.

This chain connects TRBV19 to TRBJ1-5; D unclear. V was cut by 8 bases and J by 1 base, with 15 bases left in between. From germline, CDR1 is LNHDA and CDR2 SQIVND (reference sequence). The CDR3 is 15 residues long. The CDR3 loop is CASGGESGSNQPQHF. For the CDR3, the DNA is TGTGCCAGTGGAGGTGAGTCGGGAAGCAATCAGCCCCAGCATTTT.

V is TRBV27 and J is TRBJ1-2; 8 bases fit TRBD1. Germline V CDR1 and CDR2: MNHEY, SMNVEV (reference sequence). Trimming at V came to 0 bases and at J to 2 bases, leaving 5 bases not matched to a gene. This CDR3 has 16 residues. CDR3 nucleotide sequence: TGTGCCAGCAGTTTATCGGGACAGGACTACAACTATGGCTACACCTTC. As protein: CASSLSGQDYNYGYTF.

The chain uses TRBV7-9 and TRBJ1-5; a possible D gene is TRBD1 (5 bases). This CDR3 contains 12 residues. From germline, CDR1 is SEHNR and CDR2 FQNEAQ (reference sequence). Between the trimmed V and J ends, which lost 1 base and 7 bases, there was a span of 5 bases. DNA for the CDR3: TGTGCCAGCAGCTTAGGGGGCCAGCCCCAGCATTTT. Its protein is CASSLGGQPQHF.

The chain couples TRBV11-2 to TRBJ2-1, with D tentatively TRBD1 (6 bases). The ends were cut back, 3 bases at V and 0 bases at J, with 12 bases in the middle. Germline values: CDR1 SGHAT, CDR2 FQNNGV. The CDR3 totals 16 residues. CDR3 region: CASSFGQQGSYNEQFF. The CDR3, as DNA: TGTGCCAGCAGCTTTGGACAGCAGGGCTCCTACAATGAGCAGTTCTTC.

V is TRBV6-6 and J is TRBJ2-1, with 12 bases lining up with TRBD2. Germline loops: CDR1 MNHNY, CDR2 SVGAGI (reference sequence). After removal of 6 bases from V and 3 bases from J, the junction contained 6 bases not matched to a gene. The CDR3 covers 16 residues. CDR3 amino acids: CASRELAGGFYNEQFF. The CDR3 DNA sequence: TGTGCCAGCAGAGAACTAGCGGGAGGATTCTACAATGAGCAGTTCTTC.

The V and J genes are TRBV6-1 and TRBJ1-6; 9 nucleotides match TRBD1. The CDR3 runs 15 residues. V dropped 6 bases and J dropped 9; count of bases not matched to a gene: 9. CDR1 MNHNS and CDR2 SASEGT come from the germline V gene. This CDR3 is CASRGTGTSRSPLHF. In DNA, the CDR3 is TGTGCCAGCAGGGGGACAGGGACCTCTCGTTCACCCCTCCACTTT.

V usage is TRBV28 and J usage is TRBJ2-7, with TRBD1 identical over 9 bases. Trimming removed 8 bases from V and 1 base from J; junction bases left unmatched: 6. The CDR3 sequence is 14 residues long. Germline V lookup: CDR1 MDHEN, CDR2 SYDVKM. The CDR3 loop is CASVPGTGSYEQYF. CDR3 bases: TGTGCCAGCGTTCCCGGGACAGGGTCCTACGAGCAGTACTTC.

V usage is TRBV5-6 and J usage is TRBJ1-4, with D hard to call. The V and J ends lost 0 bases and 7 bases respectively, with 7 bases between them. The CDR3 is 13 residues long. Germline V gives CDR1 SGHDT, CDR2 YYEEEE. The CDR3 DNA sequence: TGTGCCAGCAGCTTGGGGAGGAGTGAAAAACTGTTTTTT. Translating it yields CASSLGRSEKLFF.

The chain combines TRBV28 with TRBJ2-6; 7 nucleotides match TRBD1. Per the germline V gene, CDR1 is MDHEN and CDR2 is SYDVKM. V shed 5 bases and J 0 bases; nucleotides not matched to a gene: 10. This CDR3 comprises 18 residues. CDR3 protein: CASSGSGTALSGANVLTF. The CDR3 bases are TGTGCCAGCAGTGGTTCCGGGACAGCCCTCTCTGGGGCCAACGTCCTGACTTTC.